This is a list of T cell receptor beta chains from one sample in a study of persistence of HIV-infected CD4 T cells. Their antigens are not known. Assay: immunoSEQ multiplex PCR; the TCRdb copy retains only in-frame clones and omits some. The sample carries fewer than 6,000 clones, around three fifths recorded once. This specimen consisted of CD4+ T cells sorted from PBMCs after approximately 19-hour stimulation, obtained from a patient who received antiretroviral therapy. The receptors were sampled from an adult man with HIV who was CMV-seropositive. Each CDR3 is given with its conserved first and last residue. A D gene is named only where the DNA matches it firmly.

cdr3_aa v_call d_call j_call
CASSLVRTYEQYF TRBV7-2 - TRBJ2-7
CASRNSGANVLTF TRBV19 - TRBJ2-6
CASSRTGWEQYF TRBV6-2/TRBV6-3 TRBD1 TRBJ2-7
CASSLRQGRNQPQHF TRBV28 TRBD1 TRBJ1-5
CASSLGGVRDEQYF TRBV5-1 - TRBJ2-7
CASSEGTGRFGNTIYF TRBV2 TRBD1 TRBJ1-3
CASSFPTGAGTEAFF TRBV7-9 - TRBJ1-1
CASSSRDRGLYGYTF TRBV5-4 TRBD1 TRBJ1-2
CASSSGTGRETQYF TRBV6-5 TRBD1 TRBJ2-5
CASSSRGATDTQYF TRBV7-9 - TRBJ2-3
CVAQQLQGATGYTF TRBV6-5 TRBD1 TRBJ1-2
CASSPTRVQETQYF TRBV7-8 - TRBJ2-5
CASSGQGYGYTF TRBV9 TRBD1 TRBJ1-2
CASSPETGTGFGNTIYF TRBV18 TRBD1 TRBJ1-3
CASSAGLAGVKTQYF TRBV11-3 TRBD2 TRBJ2-5
CASSLHNTNYGYTF TRBV5-4 - TRBJ1-2
CASSLQGRSGELFF TRBV7-9 - TRBJ2-2
CASSATGPGNTIYF TRBV19 - TRBJ1-3
CSVTDRTPEQFF TRBV29-1 - TRBJ2-1
CASSYRDRGYEQYF TRBV6-5 TRBD1 TRBJ2-7
CASSPIGYNTVGTYEQYF TRBV18 - TRBJ2-7
CASSPGQGRTGELFF TRBV4-3 TRBD1 TRBJ2-2
CATSRVPPPDFYEQYF TRBV15 - TRBJ2-7
CASSLDGVGYTF TRBV7-9 - TRBJ1-2
CASSFLNEQFF TRBV6-1 - TRBJ2-1
CASSPARGSTEAFF TRBV5-6 - TRBJ1-1
CASSLGGEKLFF TRBV12-3/TRBV12-4 - TRBJ1-4
CASGAGTGSNQPQHF TRBV12-5 TRBD1 TRBJ1-5
CASSDPHGTAYEQYF TRBV25-1 - TRBJ2-7
CASSFRGVGQETQYF TRBV6-5 TRBD2 TRBJ2-5
CASHIRSGNYGYTF TRBV5-6 - TRBJ1-2
CASSSGRTNEKLFF TRBV5-1 - TRBJ1-4
CASSSLGPQHF TRBV5-8 - TRBJ1-5
CASSLVAVSSYNSPLHF TRBV7-2 - TRBJ1-6
CASSRDRAGNTIYF TRBV7-9 TRBD1 TRBJ1-3
CASSPGRRYEQFF TRBV19 - TRBJ2-1
CASSYMARGRMNTEAFF TRBV6-2/TRBV6-3 - TRBJ1-1
CASSYSTRLSYGYTF TRBV6-5 - TRBJ1-2
CASSQDPGWGTGELFF TRBV4-1 - TRBJ2-2
CSVDETGASYNEQFF TRBV29-1 TRBD1 TRBJ2-1
CASSSLGVSKGSTQYF TRBV27 - TRBJ2-3
CASSKRTSQETQYF TRBV5-1 - TRBJ2-5
CATSRVGSIPLHF TRBV15 - TRBJ1-6
CASSQQGSVGEAFF TRBV27 TRBD1 TRBJ1-1
CSVGRDRGYEQYF TRBV29-1 TRBD1 TRBJ2-7
CASGSGPVGEKLFF TRBV2 - TRBJ1-4
CASSRRWEDYGYTF TRBV3-1/TRBV3-2 - TRBJ1-2
CASSVGLLGGWGNRGANVLTF TRBV9 - TRBJ2-6
CASSLGGPSYEQYF TRBV7-8 - TRBJ2-7
CASSGQGAYEQYF TRBV9 TRBD1 TRBJ2-7